These T cell receptor beta chains were read from a single sample in a study of T-cell reconstitution after alpha-beta-depleted transplantation in children. TCRdb reprocessed the PCR reads via MiXCR and lists one record per CDR3 protein. The sample records roughly 790,000 distinct CDR3 sequences, roughly 15% being singletons. This material consisted of PBMCs, mostly from graft donor cells, taken 360 days after TCRalphabeta/CD19-depleted stem cell transplant. The receptors derive from a male patient younger than 18 who had a stem cell transplant for acute lymphoblastic leukemia, so the T cells may come from the graft donor. The CDR3 runs from the conserved cysteine through the conserved F or W. D genes are given only for firm matches. A row's size may be missing; if present it is once, few, many or a size class.

TRBV11-3	TRBJ2-7	TRBD1	few	CASSWGQGSRYEQYF	TGTGCCAGCAGCTGGGGACAGGGGAGTCGATACGAGCAGTACTTC
TRBV18	TRBJ2-4	TRBD2	few	CASSPFERGAKNIQYF	TGTGCCAGCTCACCCTTCGAGCGGGGCGCCAAAAACATTCAGTACTTC
TRBV12-3/TRBV12-4	TRBJ2-7	.	.	CASSFSYGRITYEQYF	TGTGCCAGCAGTTTTTCGTATGGACGGATTACCTACGAGCAGTACTTC
TRBV29-1	TRBJ1-1	TRBD1	few	CSGDSLTPPNTEAFF	TGCAGCGGGGACAGTCTAACGCCGCCGAACACTGAAGCTTTCTTT
TRBV27	TRBJ1-5	TRBD1	many	CASSRWTGGYSNQPQHF	TGTGCCAGCAGTCGTTGGACAGGGGGATATAGCAATCAGCCCCAGCATTTT
TRBV27	TRBJ2-1	TRBD2	few	CASSLSTSAMSLGNEQFF	TGTGCCAGCAGTTTATCGACTAGCGCCATGTCCCTGGGGAATGAGCAGTTCTTC
TRBV27	TRBJ2-7	.	.	CASSLFLARSYEQYF	TGTGCCAGCAGTTTATTCCTAGCGCGCTCCTACGAGCAGTACTTC
TRBV15	TRBJ2-7	.	.	CATSRDQSILSEQYF	TGTGCCACCAGCAGAGATCAGTCCATTTTAAGCGAGCAGTACTTC
TRBV10-3	TRBJ2-6	TRBD1	few	CAISEWTGGNGANVLTF	TGTGCCATCAGTGAGTGGACAGGGGGAAATGGGGCCAACGTCCTGACTTTC
TRBV12-5	TRBJ2-7	.	few	CASGLDYEQYF	TGTGCTAGTGGTTTGGACTACGAGCAGTACTTC
TRBV20-1	TRBJ2-5	TRBD2	.	CSAKGLALQETQYF	TGCAGTGCCAAAGGACTAGCGCTCCAAGAGACCCAGTACTTC
TRBV5-1	TRBJ2-1	TRBD2	few	CATNIAGGFYNEQFF	TGCGCCACCAACATAGCGGGAGGGTTTTACAATGAGCAGTTCTTC
TRBV20-1	TRBJ2-3	.	.	CSASRTIPTDTQYF	TGCAGTGCGAGTCGGACTATACCAACAGATACGCAGTATTTT
TRBV4-1	TRBJ2-3	TRBD2	.	CASSHVSSGRITDTQYF	TGCGCCAGCAGCCACGTTTCTAGCGGGAGGATCACAGATACGCAGTATTTT
TRBV29-1	TRBJ2-5	.	.	CSVGTPETQYF	TGCAGCGTTGGGACTCCCGAGACCCAGTACTTC
TRBV20-1	TRBJ2-1	TRBD2	few	CSASLLAGSYNEQFF	TGCAGTGCTAGCCTCCTAGCGGGTTCCTACAATGAGCAGTTCTTC
TRBV14	TRBJ1-1	TRBD1	few	CASSQDNRLWDSKTFF	TGTGCCAGCAGCCAAGATAATCGGTTGTGGGACAGTAAAACTTTCTTT
TRBV12-3/TRBV12-4	TRBJ2-1	TRBD2	.	CASSFLAGAPGDEQFF	TGTGCCAGCAGTTTCCTAGCGGGAGCCCCTGGGGATGAGCAGTTCTTC
TRBV5-1	TRBJ2-3	.	few	CASSLVLGIGNTQYF	TGCGCCAGCAGCTTGGTTCTAGGCATAGGAAATACGCAGTATTTT
TRBV18	TRBJ2-7	.	.	CASSAFSTGASYEQYF	TGTGCCAGCTCAGCGTTCTCCACGGGAGCCTCCTACGAGCAGTACTTC
TRBV24-1	TRBJ2-5	.	.	CATSDSWTEYQETQYF	TGTGCCACCAGTGATTCCTGGACAGAGTACCAAGAGACCCAGTACTTC
TRBV11-2	TRBJ1-2	.	few	CASSSDRRRPINYGYTF	TGTGCCAGCAGTTCGGACCGACGGCGACCTATTAACTATGGCTACACCTTC
TRBV7-2	TRBJ1-5	.	many	CASSLGVRGESNQPQHF	TGTGCCAGCAGCTTAGGGGTGAGGGGGGAGAGCAATCAGCCCCAGCATTTT
TRBV4-1	TRBJ2-3	.	many	CASSFPWDTQYF	TGCGCCAGCAGCTTCCCCTGGGATACGCAGTATTTT
TRBV7-9	TRBJ2-3	.	few	CASSSAGIGTDTQYF	TGTGCCAGCAGCTCCGCGGGGATTGGAACAGATACGCAGTATTTT